Detailed here is one T cell receptor beta chain. This sample was included in a study of control samples from healthy donors and cancer patients. The CDR3 sequence is 15 residues long. The V gene end was trimmed by 4 bases and the J gene end by 4 bases; junction bases not matched to a gene: 4. Germline assignment: CDR1 MRHNA and CDR2 SNTAGT. Profiling relied on immunoSEQ multiplex PCR, and the TCRdb table lists in-frame clones only, not all of them. The sample consists of fewer than 45,000 clones, under 95% of them appearing once. The chain has TRBV6-4 and TRBJ2-3; TRBD2 aligns across 11 bases. The sequenced sample consisted of PBMCs. The TCR sequence derives from a woman aged 40-49 years with head and neck cancer. The CDR3 DNA follows: TGTGCCAGCAGTGTTACACTAGCGGGAGCAGATACGCAGTATTTT. It specifies CASSVTLAGADTQYF.